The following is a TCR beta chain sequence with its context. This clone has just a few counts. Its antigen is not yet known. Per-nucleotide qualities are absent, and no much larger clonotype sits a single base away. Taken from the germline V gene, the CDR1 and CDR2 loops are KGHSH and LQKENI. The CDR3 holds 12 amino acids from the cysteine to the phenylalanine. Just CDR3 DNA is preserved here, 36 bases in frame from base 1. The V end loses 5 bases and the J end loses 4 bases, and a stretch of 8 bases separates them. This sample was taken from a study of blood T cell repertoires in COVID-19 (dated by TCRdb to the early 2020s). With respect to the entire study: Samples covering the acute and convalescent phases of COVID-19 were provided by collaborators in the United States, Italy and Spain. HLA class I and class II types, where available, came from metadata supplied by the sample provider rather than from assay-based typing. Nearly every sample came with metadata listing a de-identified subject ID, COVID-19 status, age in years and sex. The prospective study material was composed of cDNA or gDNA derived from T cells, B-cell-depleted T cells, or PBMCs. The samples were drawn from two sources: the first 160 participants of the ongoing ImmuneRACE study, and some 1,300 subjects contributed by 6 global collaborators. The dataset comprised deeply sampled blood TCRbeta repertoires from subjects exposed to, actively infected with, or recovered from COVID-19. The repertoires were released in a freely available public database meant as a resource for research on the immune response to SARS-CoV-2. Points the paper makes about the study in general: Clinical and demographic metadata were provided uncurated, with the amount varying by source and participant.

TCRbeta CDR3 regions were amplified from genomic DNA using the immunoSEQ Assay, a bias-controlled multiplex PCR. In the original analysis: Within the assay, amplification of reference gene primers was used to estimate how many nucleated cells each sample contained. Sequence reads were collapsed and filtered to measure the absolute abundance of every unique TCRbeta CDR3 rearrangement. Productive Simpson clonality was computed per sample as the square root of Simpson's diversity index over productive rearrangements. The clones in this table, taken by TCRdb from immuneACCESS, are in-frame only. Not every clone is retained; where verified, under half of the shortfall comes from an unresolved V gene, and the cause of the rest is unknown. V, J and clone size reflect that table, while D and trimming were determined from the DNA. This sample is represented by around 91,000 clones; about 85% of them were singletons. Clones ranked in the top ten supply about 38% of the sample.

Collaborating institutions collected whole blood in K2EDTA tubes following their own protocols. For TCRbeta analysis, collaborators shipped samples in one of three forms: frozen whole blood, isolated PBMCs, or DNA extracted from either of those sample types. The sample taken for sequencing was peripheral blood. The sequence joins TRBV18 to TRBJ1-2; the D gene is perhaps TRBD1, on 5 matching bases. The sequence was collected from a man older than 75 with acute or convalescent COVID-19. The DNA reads TGTGCCAGCTCAGCCAGGGCCTATGGCTACACCTTC. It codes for CASSARAYGYTF.